The rows below give T cell receptor beta chains drawn from one sample of a study of T-cell reconstitution after alpha-beta-depleted transplantation in children. MiXCR, run by TCRdb on the PCR reads, gives a single entry per CDR3 protein. The table shows hundreds of thousands of distinct CDR3 sequences, with about 23% occurring only once. The sequenced sample was PBMCs, mostly from graft donor cells, obtained 360 days after TCRalphabeta/CD19-depleted stem cell transplant. These receptors all come from a boy in the first two years of life who had a stem cell transplant for acute myeloid leukemia, so the T cells may come from the graft donor. Each CDR3 is given with its conserved first and last residue. The D gene is left open where the match is weak. A row's size may be missing; if present it is once, few, many or a size class.

j_call v_call d_call clone_size cdr3_nt cdr3_aa
TRBJ1-4 TRBV7-2 . many TGTGCCAGCAGCTCCGGGACGGTCGAAAAACTGTTTTTT CASSSGTVEKLFF
TRBJ2-1 TRBV24-1 . few TGTGCCACCAGAGGGACGGGGGACAGCTCCTACAATGAGCAGTTCTTC CATRGTGDSSYNEQFF
TRBJ1-2 TRBV20-1 TRBD1 . TGCAGTGCTAGTGCGGGACAGGGGATCTATGGCTACACCTTC CSASAGQGIYGYTF
TRBJ2-2 TRBV7-2 . many TGTGCCAGCAGCCACGACAGGTTCCGAAACACCGGGGAGCTGTTTTTT CASSHDRFRNTGELFF
TRBJ2-2 TRBV20-1 . . TGCAGTGCTTCCGCAGGGTGGAACACCGGGGAGCTGTTTTTT CSASAGWNTGELFF
TRBJ2-1 TRBV7-2 TRBD1 few TGTGCCAGCAGCTTTCGGCCCGGGACAGGGGCCTACAATGAGCAGTTCTTC CASSFRPGTGAYNEQFF
TRBJ2-7 TRBV14 . few TGTGCCAGCAGCCAACGACGAGGGGCTTACGAGCAGTACTTC CASSQRRGAYEQYF
TRBJ2-2 TRBV6-5 . . TGTGCCAGCAGTACTTACCCCACCGGGGAGCTGTTTTTT CASSTYPTGELFF
TRBJ1-3 TRBV28 . many TGTGCCAGCAGCCTCTACGTAAATCAGGGGACGGCTGGAAACACCATATATTTT CASSLYVNQGTAGNTIYF
TRBJ2-7 TRBV6-1 . . TGTGCCAGCAGTCCCCATCGGGACACCACCTACGAGCAGTACTTC CASSPHRDTTYEQYF
TRBJ2-3 TRBV4-1 TRBD1 many TGCGCCAGCAGCCAGAGACAGGGGTTTAGTCGGGATCGCGCAGATACGCAGTATTTT CASSQRQGFSRDRADTQYF
TRBJ2-2 TRBV12-3/TRBV12-4 TRBD1 many TGTGCCAGCAGAGTCACAGGGGTAGCCGGGGAGCTGTTTTTT CASRVTGVAGELFF
TRBJ2-3 TRBV29-1 . few TGCAGCGTTGTCCCGGGTCCAGATACGCAGTATTTT CSVVPGPDTQYF
TRBJ2-3 TRBV20-1 TRBD1 . TGCAGTGCTAGCCAGGGGGCAAGACGAGATACGCAGTATTTT CSASQGARRDTQYF
TRBJ1-1 TRBV5-5 TRBD1 . TGTGCCAGCAGGGGGACAGGGGGCGCGGGGGAAGCTTTCTTT CASRGTGGAGEAFF
TRBJ2-1 TRBV10-3 . few TGTGCCATCAGTGAGTCTCAAACTAGAGTGGAGAAAAATGAGCAGTTCTTC CAISESQTRVEKNEQFF
TRBJ2-5 TRBV27 . many TGTGCCCCCCCTGAGCAAGAGACCCAGTACTTC CAPPEQETQYF
TRBJ2-3 TRBV28 . many TGTGCCAGCAGTTTGATATGGGGGAATACGCAGTATTTT CASSLIWGNTQYF
TRBJ2-1 TRBV11-2 . few TGTGCCAGCAGCCCGGGACCGACGTACTACAATGAGCAGTTCTTC CASSPGPTYYNEQFF
TRBJ1-1 TRBV12-3/TRBV12-4 . few TGTGCCAGCAGTTTAGCCCCTGGGTCCGAAGCTTTCTTT CASSLAPGSEAFF
TRBJ2-3 TRBV20-1 . many TGCAGTGCTAGAGATAGGCGGGGCGGCACAGATACGCAGTATTTT CSARDRRGGTDTQYF
TRBJ1-6 TRBV7-2 TRBD1 few TGTGCCAGCAGCTTAGAGGGGACAGGGAATTCACCCCTCCACTTT CASSLEGTGNSPLHF
TRBJ2-7 TRBV7-9 . . TGTGCCAGCAGCTTAACAGACGGGCGAGTTGGCGAGCAGTACTTC CASSLTDGRVGEQYF
TRBJ1-2 TRBV27 TRBD1 once TGTGCCAGCAGTCATTTTTGGACAGGGGAATCCTATGGCTACACCTTC CASSHFWTGESYGYTF
TRBJ2-5 TRBV29-1 . . TGCAGCGCTCACCTGGACAGACTCATTGGAGAGACCCAGTACTTC CSAHLDRLIGETQYF
TRBJ2-2 TRBV4-3 TRBD2 few TGCGCCAGCAGCCAAGATCCGGGACTAGTTAACACCGGGGAGCTGTTTTTT CASSQDPGLVNTGELFF
TRBJ2-1 TRBV18 TRBD2 . TGTGCCAGCTCCGGACTAGCGGGGGGGCCTGGAAATGAGCAGTTCTTC CASSGLAGGPGNEQFF
TRBJ2-7 TRBV6-1 . . TGTGCCAGCAGCTTCCAGCCCTCCTACGAGCAGTACTTC CASSFQPSYEQYF
TRBJ2-1 TRBV6-1 . few TGTGCCAGCAGCCCCGGGGGCCACCTTTACAATGAGCAGTTCTTC CASSPGGHLYNEQFF
TRBJ2-1 TRBV7-2 . . TGTGCCAGCAGCTTTCTACGGGGGAACCATGAGCAGTTCTTC CASSFLRGNHEQFF
TRBJ1-1 TRBV29-1 . many TGCAGCGTTGCTCCAGGGCCGAACACTGAAGCTTTCTTT CSVAPGPNTEAFF
TRBJ2-2 TRBV18 . many TGTGCCAGCTCACCAGAAATTCCCGGGGAGCTGTTTTTT CASSPEIPGELFF
TRBJ1-2 TRBV7-2 . . TGTGCCAGCCGCACCGCCGGAGGGACCGACTATGGCTACACCTTC CASRTAGGTDYGYTF
TRBJ2-4 TRBV29-1 TRBD1 few TGCAGCGTTGATGGACAGGGGGTCAAAAACATTCAGTACTTC CSVDGQGVKNIQYF
TRBJ2-2 TRBV20-1 TRBD2 . TGCAGTGCTAGAGGCCCGACTAGCGGAGTCACCGGGGAGCTGTTTTTT CSARGPTSGVTGELFF
TRBJ1-1 TRBV6-2/TRBV6-3 . . TGTGCCAGCAGCCTCCGACAGTTCACCACTGAAGCTTTCTTT CASSLRQFTTEAFF
TRBJ2-1 TRBV12-3/TRBV12-4 TRBD2 . TGTGCCAGCAGATCCGGGCGGGGGTACAATGAGCAGTTCTTC CASRSGRGYNEQFF
TRBJ1-5 TRBV10-3 . many TGTGCCATCAGTGAGAGGGGTGGGAGCAATCAGCCCCAGCATTTT CAISERGGSNQPQHF
TRBJ2-7 TRBV6-2/TRBV6-3 . . TGTGCCAGCAGCTACGAGGGGTACGAGCAGTACTTC CASSYEGYEQYF
TRBJ2-5 TRBV25-1 TRBD1 many TGTGCCAGCAGTGAGTGGACAGGGGGTGATGAGACCCAGTACTTC CASSEWTGGDETQYF
TRBJ2-1 TRBV10-1 . . TGCGCCAGCAGTGGTGAGCCCCCAGGGAGCTCCTACAATGAGCAGTTCTTC CASSGEPPGSSYNEQFF
TRBJ1-5 TRBV29-1 . many TGCAGCGCAGCTTTTACGGACCGCAATCAGCCCCAGCATTTT CSAAFTDRNQPQHF
TRBJ2-1 TRBV20-1 TRBD1 few TGCAGTGCTAGAGAGGGGCAGGGGGTCTACAATGAGCAGTTCTTC CSAREGQGVYNEQFF
TRBJ2-5 TRBV4-3 . . TGCGCCAGCAGCCAGGCAAACCGGGACAATAGTAGGGGGACCCAGTACTTC CASSQANRDNSRGTQYF
TRBJ1-4 TRBV27 . . TGTGCCAGCAGTTTAAGGCAGAATAATGAAAAACTGTTTTTT CASSLRQNNEKLFF
TRBJ2-1 TRBV7-2 . few TGTGCCAGCAGCTCGGCCTTAGCACTCGGGGCCTACAATGAGCAGTTCTTC CASSSALALGAYNEQFF
TRBJ1-2 TRBV18 . many TGTGCCAGCTCACTAGGGGATGGTAACTATGGCTACACCTTC CASSLGDGNYGYTF
TRBJ1-5 TRBV20-1 TRBD1 . TGCAGTGCCCTGACAGGGGGCAGGAGCAATCAGCCCCAGCATTTT CSALTGGRSNQPQHF
TRBJ1-1 TRBV6-6 . . TGTGCCAGTTCGTGGGCAGGAGAAGCTTTCTTT CASSWAGEAFF
TRBJ2-1 TRBV2 . many TGTGCCAGCAGTGAAAGCGGGCAGGGGACCGGTGAGCAGTTCTTC CASSESGQGTGEQFF
TRBJ2-1 TRBV2 TRBD2 . TGTGCCAGCAGTTCCGCCGGGACTAGCGGGTCCTACAATGAGCAGTTCTTC CASSSAGTSGSYNEQFF